The 5 T cell receptor beta chains below all came from one sample that was sequenced in a study of blood T cell repertoires in COVID-19. Data came from immunoSEQ multiplex PCR; TCRdb stores just in-frame clones and leaves some out. The repertoire holds some 57,000 clones, with about 82% as singletons. Specimen: peripheral blood. These TCRs come from a woman older than 75 with acute or convalescent COVID-19.

The chain uses TRBV9 and TRBJ2-1, with a tentative D call TRBD2 (6 bases). Looked up from germline, CDR1 is SGDLS and CDR2 is YYNGEE. Trimming left V 3 bases short and J 3 bases short, with 16 bases between. CDR3 length equals 16 residues. DNA for the CDR3: TGTGCCAGCAGCGAGCGGACTACGTTAAACTACAATGAGCAGTTCTTC. It yields the protein CASSERTTLNYNEQFF.

The genes are TRBV2 and TRBJ1-1; maybe TRBD1 (6 bases). The CDR3 sequence is 16 residues long. The V gene's germline CDR1 is SNHLY and CDR2 FYNNEI. V gave up 3 bases and J gave up 1 base, with 15 bases separating them. CDR3 nucleotide sequence: TGTGCCAGCAGTGACGGAAAGACAGGACCGAACACTGAAGCTTTCTTT. It yields the protein CASSDGKTGPNTEAFF.

The chain uses TRBV5-4 and TRBJ2-7, with 8 bases identical to TRBD1. CDR3 length: 13 amino acids. The V gene's germline CDR1 is SGHNT and CDR2 YYREEE (reference sequence). V lost 4 bases and J lost 5; bases outside the gene matches: 5. The CDR3 is CASSPDRGNEQYV. For the CDR3, the DNA is TGTGCCAGCAGCCCCGACAGGGGTAACGAGCAGTACGTC.

V is TRBV5-8 and J is TRBJ1-2, with D hard to call. The CDR3 contains 15 residues. The ends were cut back, 0 bases at V and 0 bases at J, with 9 bases in the middle. The germline CDR1 and CDR2 sequences are SGHTS and YDEGEE. The CDR3 spells CASSLVGSSNYGYTF. In DNA form, the CDR3 reads TGTGCCAGCAGCTTGGTCGGGAGTTCTAACTATGGCTACACCTTC.

V usage is TRBV27 and J usage is TRBJ2-7; 9 nucleotides match TRBD1. CDR1 is MNHEY, CDR2 SMNVEV, per germline (reference sequence). V shed 4 bases, J shed 6 bases, and the junction held 7 bases outside the gene matches. This CDR3 contains 14 residues. In DNA form, the CDR3 reads TGTGCCAGCAGTTCTGCCGGACAGGGGTTCGAGCAGTACTTC. It encodes CASSSAGQGFEQYF.